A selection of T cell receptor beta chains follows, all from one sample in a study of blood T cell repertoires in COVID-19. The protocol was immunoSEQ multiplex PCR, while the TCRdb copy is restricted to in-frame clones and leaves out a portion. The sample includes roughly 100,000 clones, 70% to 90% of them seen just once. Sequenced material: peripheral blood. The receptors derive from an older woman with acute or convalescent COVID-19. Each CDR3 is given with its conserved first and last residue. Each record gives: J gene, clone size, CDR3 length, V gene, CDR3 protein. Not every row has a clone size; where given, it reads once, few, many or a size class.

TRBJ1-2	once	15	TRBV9	CASSYRGGFDYGYTF
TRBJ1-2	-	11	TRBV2	CASTGDYGYTF
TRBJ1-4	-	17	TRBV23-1	CASSQSRSGLEEEKLFF
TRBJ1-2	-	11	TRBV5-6	CASSLDSSYTF
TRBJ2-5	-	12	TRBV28	CASRPGGETQYF
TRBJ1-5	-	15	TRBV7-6	CASSPLGQGRQPQHF
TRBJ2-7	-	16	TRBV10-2	CASSEPHGASGYEQYF
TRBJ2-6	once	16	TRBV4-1	CASSLGQGNGANVLTF
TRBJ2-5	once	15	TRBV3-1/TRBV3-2	CASSQDRLLQETQYF
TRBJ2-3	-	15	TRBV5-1	CASSSSGPSTDTQYF
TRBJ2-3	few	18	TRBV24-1	CATSDPRTSGGSTDTQYF
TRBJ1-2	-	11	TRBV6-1	CASSEYSGYTF
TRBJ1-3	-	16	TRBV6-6	CASSYLQGLGGNTIYF
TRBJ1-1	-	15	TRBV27	CASKFRVTLSTEAFF
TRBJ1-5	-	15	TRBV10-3	CATGAGDRGNQPQHF
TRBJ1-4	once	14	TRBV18	CASSQTDGNEKLFF
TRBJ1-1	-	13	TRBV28	CASTRQGSSEAFF
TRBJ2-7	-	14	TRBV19	CASSITLGLYEQYF
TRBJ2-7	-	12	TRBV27	CATTAWSGEQYF
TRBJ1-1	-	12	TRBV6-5	CASRGQGVDAFF
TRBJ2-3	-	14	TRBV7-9	CASSLGASTDTQYF
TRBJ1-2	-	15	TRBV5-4	CASSLVDRESAGYTF
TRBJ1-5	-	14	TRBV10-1	CPPRRLVCRQPQHF
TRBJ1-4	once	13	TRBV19	CASSIRVREKLFF